A selection of T cell receptor beta chains follows, all from one sample in a study of T-cell reconstitution after alpha-beta-depleted transplantation in children. TCRdb ran MiXCR on the PCR reads and lists one entry per CDR3 protein. The sample has about 610,000 distinct CDR3 sequences, more than 9% seen once; the top ten hold less than 5%. The sequencing here drew on PBMCs from the stem cell graft donor, taken from the stem cell graft. The receptors derive from a human donor who donated a stem cell graft to a child with acute myeloid leukemia. Both conserved end residues are part of each CDR3. D genes are given only for firm matches. Size values are once, few and many counts, or a class for expanded clones, and some rows have none.

J gene: TRBJ2-5; V gene: TRBV12-3/TRBV12-4; D gene: .; clone size: many; CDR3 DNA: TGTGCCAGCAGCCTCGGACTGGACGAGACCCAGTACTTC; CDR3 protein: CASSLGLDETQYF
J gene: TRBJ2-3; V gene: TRBV7-2; D gene: TRBD1; clone size: few; CDR3 DNA: TGTGCCAGCAGACGGGACAGGGGTAGCACAGATACGCAGTATTTT; CDR3 protein: CASRRDRGSTDTQYF
J gene: TRBJ1-2; V gene: TRBV27; D gene: TRBD1; clone size: few; CDR3 DNA: TGTGCCAGCAGAACCGGGACAGGGGGCAATGGCTACACCTTC; CDR3 protein: CASRTGTGGNGYTF
J gene: TRBJ2-5; V gene: TRBV7-2; D gene: TRBD2; clone size: .; CDR3 DNA: TGTGCCAGCAGCCTAGTGCATTCCGCTAGCGGGAGGTTCGAGGAGACCCAGTACTTC; CDR3 protein: CASSLVHSASGRFEETQYF
J gene: TRBJ2-5; V gene: TRBV27; D gene: .; clone size: .; CDR3 DNA: TGTGCCAGCAGTTTTTACGGGAGTGGAGAGACCCAGTACTTC; CDR3 protein: CASSFYGSGETQYF
J gene: TRBJ2-1; V gene: TRBV20-1; D gene: TRBD2; clone size: .; CDR3 DNA: TGCTGCGCTACTAGCGGGAGAGTGGATGAGCAGTTCTTC; CDR3 protein: CCATSGRVDEQFF
J gene: TRBJ1-1; V gene: TRBV7-3; D gene: TRBD1; clone size: .; CDR3 DNA: TGTGCCAGCAGCTTAAGCCAGGGGGGGACGAACACTGAAGCTTTCTTT; CDR3 protein: CASSLSQGGTNTEAFF
J gene: TRBJ2-2; V gene: TRBV7-2; D gene: .; clone size: .; CDR3 DNA: TGTGCCAGCAGCTTCCAACGAGACGGGGAGCTGTTTTTT; CDR3 protein: CASSFQRDGELFF
J gene: TRBJ1-2; V gene: TRBV28; D gene: TRBD1; clone size: .; CDR3 DNA: TGTGCCACACGAAGACAGGGGCGCTCCTATGGCTACACCTTC; CDR3 protein: CATRRQGRSYGYTF
J gene: TRBJ2-3; V gene: TRBV24-1; D gene: TRBD2; clone size: many; CDR3 DNA: TGTGCCACCAGTGCTAGCGGGATAAAAGATACGCAGTATTTT; CDR3 protein: CATSASGIKDTQYF
J gene: TRBJ2-3; V gene: TRBV15; D gene: TRBD2; clone size: many; CDR3 DNA: TGTGCCACCAGCGCACTAGCGGGCCTAGGGGGGGCAGATACGCAGTATTTT; CDR3 protein: CATSALAGLGGADTQYF
J gene: TRBJ2-3; V gene: TRBV6-2/TRBV6-3; D gene: .; clone size: many; CDR3 DNA: TGTGCCAGCATCGACAGGTCCGCTAGCGCCACAGATACGCAGTATTTT; CDR3 protein: CASIDRSASATDTQYF
J gene: TRBJ2-1; V gene: TRBV7-9; D gene: .; clone size: few; CDR3 DNA: TGTGCCAGCACCCCGGCGTTGGGCAATGAGCAGTTCTTC; CDR3 protein: CASTPALGNEQFF
J gene: TRBJ2-2; V gene: TRBV11-1; D gene: TRBD1; clone size: many; CDR3 DNA: TGTGCCAGCAGCGGAGGGGACAGGCAAACACCTAAGTCGAACACCGGGGAGCTGTTTTTT; CDR3 protein: CASSGGDRQTPKSNTGELFF
J gene: TRBJ2-1; V gene: TRBV11-2; D gene: TRBD1; clone size: few; CDR3 DNA: TGTGCCAGCAGCGACCGGGACAGGGGGCGCGTCCCCTACAATGAGCAGTTCTTC; CDR3 protein: CASSDRDRGRVPYNEQFF
J gene: TRBJ2-3; V gene: TRBV12-3/TRBV12-4; D gene: .; clone size: few; CDR3 DNA: TGTGCCAGCAGCGACGGGCAGATTAGCACAGATACGCAGTATTTT; CDR3 protein: CASSDGQISTDTQYF
J gene: TRBJ1-2; V gene: TRBV10-3; D gene: .; clone size: .; CDR3 DNA: TGTGCCATCAGTGAAGACGGCTATGGCTACACCTTC; CDR3 protein: CAISEDGYGYTF
J gene: TRBJ2-7; V gene: TRBV27; D gene: .; clone size: few; CDR3 DNA: TGTGCCAGCAGTTTTGGGAGTGCTGGGCTCGAGCAGTACTTC; CDR3 protein: CASSFGSAGLEQYF
J gene: TRBJ2-3; V gene: TRBV12-3/TRBV12-4; D gene: TRBD1; clone size: once; CDR3 DNA: TGTGCCAGCAGTATCCACCGGGACAGGGGTGATACGCAGTATTTT; CDR3 protein: CASSIHRDRGDTQYF
J gene: TRBJ2-5; V gene: TRBV24-1; D gene: .; clone size: few; CDR3 DNA: TGTGCCACCGGACGTGGGTCGGGGAGAGGAGAGACCCAGTACTTC; CDR3 protein: CATGRGSGRGETQYF
J gene: TRBJ2-4; V gene: TRBV7-2; D gene: TRBD2; clone size: many; CDR3 DNA: TGTGCCAGCAGCTTTAATGTGGGAGCGGGAGGGAAAAACATTCAGTACTTC; CDR3 protein: CASSFNVGAGGKNIQYF
J gene: TRBJ1-3; V gene: TRBV28; D gene: TRBD1; clone size: .; CDR3 DNA: TGTGCCAGCTGCAAAGCAGGGGGCTCTGGAAACACCATATATTTT; CDR3 protein: CASCKAGGSGNTIYF
J gene: TRBJ2-7; V gene: TRBV12-3/TRBV12-4; D gene: TRBD1; clone size: few; CDR3 DNA: TGTGCCAGCGGTACCGGACAGGGGGCCTCCTACGAGCAGTACTTC; CDR3 protein: CASGTGQGASYEQYF
J gene: TRBJ2-1; V gene: TRBV5-1; D gene: .; clone size: few; CDR3 DNA: TGCGCCAGCAGCTTGGCCGGTTTCGATAATGAGCAGTTCTTC; CDR3 protein: CASSLAGFDNEQFF
J gene: TRBJ2-1; V gene: TRBV6-2/TRBV6-3; D gene: TRBD2; clone size: many; CDR3 DNA: TGTGCCAGCAGTTACTTCTCCGGGAGGGGCAATGAGCAGTTCTTC; CDR3 protein: CASSYFSGRGNEQFF
J gene: TRBJ2-1; V gene: TRBV19; D gene: TRBD2; clone size: once; CDR3 DNA: TGTGCCAGTAGTTATCCGACTAGCGACAAGTTCTTC; CDR3 protein: CASSYPTSDKFF
J gene: TRBJ2-5; V gene: TRBV29-1; D gene: TRBD1; clone size: .; CDR3 DNA: TGCAGCGTGGGACAGGGAGAGACCCAGTACTTC; CDR3 protein: CSVGQGETQYF
J gene: TRBJ2-7; V gene: TRBV7-2; D gene: TRBD1; clone size: .; CDR3 DNA: TGTGCCAGCAGCTCCGACAGGGGCGTCTTTCAGTACTTC; CDR3 protein: CASSSDRGVFQYF
J gene: TRBJ2-7; V gene: TRBV27; D gene: .; clone size: few; CDR3 DNA: TGTGCCAGCAGTCCCTTCCCGGGGGAGCAGTACTTC; CDR3 protein: CASSPFPGEQYF
J gene: TRBJ2-3; V gene: TRBV12-3/TRBV12-4; D gene: TRBD2; clone size: few; CDR3 DNA: TGTGCCAGCAGTCAAAGACTAGCGGGAGGTTACACAGATACGCAGTATTTT; CDR3 protein: CASSQRLAGGYTDTQYF
J gene: TRBJ2-2; V gene: TRBV2; D gene: .; clone size: few; CDR3 DNA: TGTGCCAGCAGGACTGATACCCCTCCTAACACCGGGGAGCTGTTTTTT; CDR3 protein: CASRTDTPPNTGELFF
J gene: TRBJ1-2; V gene: TRBV20-1; D gene: .; clone size: .; CDR3 DNA: TGCTGTGCTAGAGATGTCGCGGGAGCTATTCTCCACTATGGCTACACCTTC; CDR3 protein: CCARDVAGAILHYGYTF
J gene: TRBJ1-1; V gene: TRBV2; D gene: .; clone size: many; CDR3 DNA: TGTGCCAGCAGTACCTACACTGAAGCTTTCTTT; CDR3 protein: CASSTYTEAFF
J gene: TRBJ2-7; V gene: TRBV9; D gene: .; clone size: .; CDR3 DNA: TGTGCCAGCAGCGCCGGGAACCGGGACTTGAGCTCCTACGAGCAGTACTTC; CDR3 protein: CASSAGNRDLSSYEQYF
J gene: TRBJ2-1; V gene: TRBV9; D gene: TRBD1; clone size: few; CDR3 DNA: TGTGCCAGCAGCCCTTGGACAGGGACGCGAGATGAGCAGTTCTTC; CDR3 protein: CASSPWTGTRDEQFF
J gene: TRBJ2-2; V gene: TRBV20-1; D gene: TRBD2; clone size: many; CDR3 DNA: TGCAGTGCGCGTCCAGCGGGAGGGGTCGGGGAGCTGTTTTTT; CDR3 protein: CSARPAGGVGELFF
J gene: TRBJ2-7; V gene: TRBV11-1; D gene: .; clone size: few; CDR3 DNA: TGTGCCAGCAGTAACCGGGACTTTAGTTACGAGCAGTACTTC; CDR3 protein: CASSNRDFSYEQYF
J gene: TRBJ2-1; V gene: TRBV3-1; D gene: TRBD1; clone size: many; CDR3 DNA: TGTGCCAGCACCCAAGCGACAGGGGGCGTTGAGCAGTTCTTC; CDR3 protein: CASTQATGGVEQFF
J gene: TRBJ1-1; V gene: TRBV7-9; D gene: TRBD1; clone size: few; CDR3 DNA: TGTGCCAGCAGCGCGACTAGGCAGGGGGAGACTGAAGCTTTCTTT; CDR3 protein: CASSATRQGETEAFF
J gene: TRBJ2-4; V gene: TRBV28; D gene: TRBD2; clone size: .; CDR3 DNA: TGTGCCAGCAGTTTTTCGGGGGGGAAAAACATTCAGTACTTC; CDR3 protein: CASSFSGGKNIQYF
J gene: TRBJ1-5; V gene: TRBV12-3/TRBV12-4; D gene: TRBD1; clone size: few; CDR3 DNA: TGTGCCAGCAGTCTCCTGTCCCGGGACAGGGATGGCAATCAGCCCCAGCATTTT; CDR3 protein: CASSLLSRDRDGNQPQHF
J gene: TRBJ2-2; V gene: TRBV6-2/TRBV6-3; D gene: .; clone size: many; CDR3 DNA: TGTGCCAGCAGCCTCAGCCGTTCGGGCACCGGGGAGCTGTTTTTT; CDR3 protein: CASSLSRSGTGELFF
J gene: TRBJ2-5; V gene: TRBV20-1; D gene: TRBD2; clone size: few; CDR3 DNA: TGCAGTGCCCCAAGCGGGAGAGGAGAGACCCAGTACTTC; CDR3 protein: CSAPSGRGETQYF
J gene: TRBJ2-4; V gene: TRBV6-1; D gene: .; clone size: few; CDR3 DNA: TGTGCCAGCAGTGAATTGAGGGCAGGCAACATTCAGTACTTC; CDR3 protein: CASSELRAGNIQYF
J gene: TRBJ2-1; V gene: TRBV3-1; D gene: TRBD2; clone size: .; CDR3 DNA: TGTGCCAGCAGCCCCGGGGGGTCCCGGCAGTTCTTC; CDR3 protein: CASSPGGSRQFF
J gene: TRBJ2-3; V gene: TRBV20-1; D gene: TRBD2; clone size: many; CDR3 DNA: TGCAGTGCTAGGTCCAGCGGGGTTAGCACAGATACGCAGTATTTT; CDR3 protein: CSARSSGVSTDTQYF
J gene: TRBJ2-5; V gene: TRBV6-5; D gene: .; clone size: many; CDR3 DNA: TGTGCCAGCAGTTATTTAGCGGCGGGGGAGACCCAGTACTTC; CDR3 protein: CASSYLAAGETQYF
J gene: TRBJ2-3; V gene: TRBV6-5; D gene: .; clone size: few; CDR3 DNA: TGTGCCAGCAGCTCCCCGCCAGATACGCAGTATTTT; CDR3 protein: CASSSPPDTQYF
J gene: TRBJ2-1; V gene: TRBV10-3; D gene: TRBD2; clone size: many; CDR3 DNA: TGTGCCATCAGTGAGTCGATATCGCTAGCGGGCCCATCCTACAATGAGCAGTTCTTC; CDR3 protein: CAISESISLAGPSYNEQFF
J gene: TRBJ2-1; V gene: TRBV29-1; D gene: TRBD2; clone size: few; CDR3 DNA: TGCAGCGTCGCCGAAACCACTACTAGCGGGAGTAGGAATGAGCAGTTCTTC; CDR3 protein: CSVAETTTSGSRNEQFF
J gene: TRBJ2-2; V gene: TRBV7-3; D gene: TRBD1; clone size: few; CDR3 DNA: TGTGCCAGCCGACAGGGGGCTGGCGGGGAGCTGTTTTTT; CDR3 protein: CASRQGAGGELFF
J gene: TRBJ2-7; V gene: TRBV6-2/TRBV6-3; D gene: .; clone size: .; CDR3 DNA: TGTGCCAGCAGTTACGAAGGACTGCGCAACTCCTACGAGCAGTACTTC; CDR3 protein: CASSYEGLRNSYEQYF
J gene: TRBJ2-5; V gene: TRBV4-3; D gene: TRBD2; clone size: few; CDR3 DNA: TGCGCCAGCAGCCAAGATTCAAGGGCGGGGGTGGGAGAGACCCAGTACTTC; CDR3 protein: CASSQDSRAGVGETQYF